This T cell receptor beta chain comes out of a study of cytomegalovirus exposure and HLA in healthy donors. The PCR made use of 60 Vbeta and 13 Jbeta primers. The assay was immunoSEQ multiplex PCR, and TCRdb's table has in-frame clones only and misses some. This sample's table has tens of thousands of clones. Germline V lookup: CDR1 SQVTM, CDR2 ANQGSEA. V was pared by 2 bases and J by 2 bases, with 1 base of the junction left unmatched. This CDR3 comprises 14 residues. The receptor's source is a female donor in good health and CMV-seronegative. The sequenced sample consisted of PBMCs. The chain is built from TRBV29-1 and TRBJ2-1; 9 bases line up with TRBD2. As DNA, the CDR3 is TGCAGCGTTGAAATAGCGGGGGCCTACAATGAGCAGTTCTTC. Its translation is CSVEIAGAYNEQFF.